Following are 24 T cell receptor beta chains from one sample sequenced in a study of blood T cell repertoires in COVID-19. Assay used: immunoSEQ multiplex PCR; TCRdb lists only in-frame clones, some missing. In the table there are about 290,000 clones, under 90% of which are singletons. The sequenced material came from peripheral blood. These receptors originate from a woman in her twenties or thirties with COVID-19, enrolled during active disease.

This sequence joins TRBV27 and TRBJ1-1; D not resolved. From germline, CDR1 is MNHEY and CDR2 SMNVEV (reference sequence). Trimming took 0 bases from V and 8 from J, leaving 13 bases between them. The CDR3 loop spans 14 amino acids. The CDR3: CASSLSRGGYEAFF. CDR3 coding DNA: TGTGCCAGCAGTTTATCCCGAGGAGGTTACGAAGCTTTCTTT.

The rearrangement uses TRBV9 and TRBJ2-2, with D perhaps matching TRBD1 (5 bases). V was shortened by 0 bases and J by 6 bases, with 9 bases between the two germline ends. The CDR3 has 14 amino acids. In germline, CDR1 is SGDLS, CDR2 YYNGEE. CDR3 in DNA: TGTGCCAGCAGCGTAGTAGGGGTGGCCGGGGAGCTGTTTTTT. This codes for CASSVVGVAGELFF.

The chain has TRBV10-3 and TRBJ1-2, with a weak D call TRBD1 (5 bases). Germline values: CDR1 ENHRY, CDR2 SYGVKD. V was shortened by 10 bases and J by 5 bases, with 17 bases between the two germline ends. The CDR3 has 13 amino acids. The CDR3 DNA is TGTGCCACATCGGCACAGGTAAATTATGGCTACACCTTC. Its protein is CATSAQVNYGYTF.

The chain couples TRBV19 to TRBJ1-2, with 7 positions matching TRBD1. V lost 5 bases to trimming and J lost 8 bases; unmatched junction nucleotides: 11. The CDR3 contains 14 residues. The germline CDR1 and CDR2 sequences are LNHDA and SQIVND (reference sequence). CDR3 coding DNA: TGTGCCAGTAGTGACATGGACAGGCGGGGAGGCTACACCTTC. It is translated as CASSDMDRRGGYTF.

The rearrangement joins TRBV7-2 to TRBJ2-3, with D perhaps TRBD2 (6 bases). V lost 5 bases, J lost 4 bases, and 19 bases lay in between. CDR1 SGHTA and CDR2 FQGNSA come from the germline V gene. This CDR3 comprises 16 residues. CDR3 region: CASSLAPGLGSDTQYF. The CDR3 coding sequence is TGTGCCAGCAGCCTCGCTCCGGGACTTGGATCAGATACGCAGTATTTT.

This clone was seen just once. V usage is TRBV7-2 and J usage is TRBJ1-3; TRBD1 aligns across 7 bases. J was trimmed by 0 bases and V by 5 bases; bases with no gene match: 1. The CDR3 runs 14 residues. CDR1 SGHTA and CDR2 FQGNSA come from the germline V gene. The CDR3 is CASSRTGSGNTIYF. For the CDR3, the DNA is TGTGCCAGCAGCCGGACAGGCTCTGGAAACACCATATATTTT.

The V call is TRBV23-1, the J call TRBJ1-3, with D hard to call. TRBV23-1 is noted as an ORF with a role that remains uncertain. V was trimmed by 4 bases and J by 3 bases, leaving 13 bases between them. The CDR3 has 15 amino acids. The CDR3 DNA reads TGCGCCAGCAGTCGCGACGGGATTAATGGAAACACCATATATTTT. Translation gives CASSRDGINGNTIYF.

V usage is TRBV6-5 and J usage is TRBJ1-5; a weak D match, TRBD1 (6 bases). Per the germline V gene, CDR1 is MNHEY and CDR2 is SVGAGI. The V gene lost 2 bases and the J gene lost 6 bases, with 11 bases spanning the gap. CDR3 length: 14 amino acids. CDR3 DNA: TGTGCCAGCAGTTACATGGGGGCAGGTCAGCCCCAGCATTTT. Protein: CASSYMGAGQPQHF.

The chain links TRBV19 to TRBJ2-4; TRBD1 is a possible D gene (7 bases). The CDR3 runs to 14 residues. Per the germline V gene, CDR1 is LNHDA and CDR2 is SQIVND (reference sequence). Deletions cut 6 bases from V and 4 bases from J, with 13 bases between. The CDR3 region has the DNA TGTGCCAGTAGCCCGGGGGACAGTAAAAACATTCAGTACTTC. Its protein is CASSPGDSKNIQYF.

J is TRBJ1-2 and V is TRBV5-6, with 7 bases fitting TRBD1. Per the germline V gene, CDR1 is SGHDT and CDR2 is YYEEEE. Trimming removed 5 bases from V and 4 bases from J; junction bases left unmatched: 14. The CDR3 has 16 amino acids. Here the CDR3 reads CASSLVGGASGYGYTF. The CDR3 DNA sequence: TGTGCCAGCAGTTTAGTAGGGGGCGCTTCCGGCTATGGCTACACCTTC.

This sequence joins TRBV5-6 and TRBJ1-2, with TRBD1 identical over 10 bases. CDR3 size: 15 residues. Trimming removed 4 bases from V and 3 bases from J; junction bases left unmatched: 6. Looked up from germline, CDR1 is SGHDT and CDR2 is YYEEEE. CDR3 residues: CASSPLDRGDYGYTF. DNA for the CDR3: TGTGCCAGCAGCCCATTGGACAGGGGGGACTATGGCTACACCTTC. Full variable domain (outside the CDR3, taken from reference TRBV5-6 and TRBJ1-2): DAGVTQSPTHLIKTRGQQVTLRCSPKSGHDTVSWYQQALGQGPQFIFQYYEEEERQRGNFPDRFSGHQFPNYSSELNVNALLLGDSALYLCASSPLDRGDYGYTFGSGTRLTVV.

The chain couples TRBV5-3 to TRBJ1-4; D gene uncertain. TRBV5-3 is classed as an ORF, of uncertain function. V was pared by 4 bases and J by 4 bases, with 5 bases between. CDR3 length equals 12 residues. The CDR3, as DNA: TGTGCCAGAAGCCACAGTAATGAAAAACTGTTTTTT. This gives the protein CARSHSNEKLFF.

The chain links TRBV30 to TRBJ1-2; D is ambiguous. Germline-derived CDR1 and CDR2 are GTSNPN and SVGIG (reference sequence). The germline V and J ends were trimmed by 0 bases and 8 bases, with 13 bases remaining between them. This CDR3 is 13 amino acids long. The CDR3 nucleotides read TGTGCCTGGAGTGTGTCCACCACGGGAGGCTACACCTTC. Residues: CAWSVSTTGGYTF.

The rearrangement uses TRBV5-6 and TRBJ1-4, with TRBD1 matching 8 bases. Germline-derived CDR1 and CDR2 are SGHDT and YYEEEE. The ends lost 4 bases at V and 7 bases at J; junction bases unmatched: 6. The CDR3 is 14 residues long. CDR3 coding DNA: TGTGCCAGCAGCACCCAGGGGGCCAGTGAAAAACTGTTTTTT. Residues: CASSTQGASEKLFF.

V and J are TRBV5-1 and TRBJ2-3; 9 positions agree with TRBD2. The V gene's germline CDR1 is SGHRS and CDR2 YFSETQ. This CDR3 spans 16 amino acids. Trimming removed 0 bases from V and 1 base from J; junction bases left unmatched: 3. The CDR3 loop is CASSLVQRGGTDTQYF. The CDR3 DNA reads TGCGCCAGCAGCTTGGTACAGCGGGGGGGCACAGATACGCAGTATTTT.

The CDR3 sequence: CAISEVGRTATNEKLFF. In DNA form, the CDR3 reads TGTGCCATCAGTGAAGTTGGCAGAACAGCAACTAATGAAAAACTGTTTTTT. The chain joins TRBV10-3 to TRBJ1-4; D gene uncertain. The CDR3 covers 17 residues. Germline values: CDR1 ENHRY, CDR2 SYGVKD. V lost 3 bases, J lost 0 bases, and 14 bases lay in between.

The chain combines TRBV11-2 with TRBJ1-1, with D possibly being TRBD1 (6 bases). Between the trimmed V and J ends, which lost 1 base and 4 bases, there was a span of 22 bases. The CDR3 contains 18 residues. CDR1 is SGHAT, CDR2 FQNNGV, per germline. CDR3 DNA: TGTGCCAGCAGCTTAGTTGGACAGAGCCTTGTACGAGTCACTGAAGCTTTCTTT. Encoded protein: CASSLVGQSLVRVTEAFF.

The chain uses TRBV15 and TRBJ2-3, with 10 bases lining up with TRBD2. CDR3 size: 19 residues. The V and J ends lost 5 bases and 2 bases, in that order; junction bases with no gene match: 16. Per germline, CDR1 LNHNV and CDR2 YYDKDF (reference sequence). In DNA, the CDR3 is TGTGCCACCAGCTCCCGGCGGTATCTTAGCGGGGGGCACACAGATACGCAGTATTTT. Its protein is CATSSRRYLSGGHTDTQYF.

The chain recombines TRBV7-9 with TRBJ1-1; 7 nucleotides match TRBD1. Trimming removed 6 bases from V and 0 bases from J; junction bases left unmatched: 7. Looked up from germline, CDR1 is SEHNR and CDR2 is FQNEAQ (reference sequence). This CDR3 region has 15 residues. DNA for the CDR3: TGTGCCAGCAGTGTTCCGGGACAGATGAACACTGAAGCTTTCTTT. Its translation is CASSVPGQMNTEAFF.

This chain connects TRBV5-6 to TRBJ2-5, with 8 bases that match TRBD2. The CDR3 runs to 17 residues. Germline CDR1 reads SGHDT; CDR2 reads YYEEEE. The trim removed 2 bases at V and 5 bases at J, leaving 14 bases unmatched. The DNA for the CDR3 is TGTGCCAGCAGCTTCGGGCTAGCGGGCAACTCAGGGGAGACCCAGTACTTC. It encodes CASSFGLAGNSGETQYF.

This clone showed up just a few times. The V call is TRBV4-1, the J call TRBJ2-2, with TRBD1 as a possible D gene (6 bases). CDR1 is MGHRA and CDR2 is YSYEKL in the germline V gene. Trimming shortened V by 3 bases and J by 4 bases, and 9 bases separated the two germline ends. The CDR3 covers 14 residues. CDR3 sequence: CASSQTGFTGELFF. In DNA, the CDR3 is TGCGCCAGCAGCCAGACAGGTTTCACCGGGGAGCTGTTTTTT.

V is TRBV4-1 and J is TRBJ1-2, with a possible D match to TRBD1 (6 bases). In germline, CDR1 is MGHRA, CDR2 YSYEKL. This CDR3 has 14 residues. The V gene lost 2 bases and the J gene lost 1 base, with 8 bases spanning the gap. The CDR3 region is CASSQLDSNYGYTF. DNA of the CDR3: TGCGCCAGCAGCCAATTGGACAGTAACTATGGCTACACCTTC.

In DNA form, the CDR3 reads TGTGCCAGCAGTGAAATAGCGGGGGTATCTGGCACCGGGGAGCTGTTTTTT. It codes for CASSEIAGVSGTGELFF. The J gene is TRBJ2-2, the V gene TRBV6-4; 9 nucleotides align to TRBD2. This CDR3 contains 17 residues. J was trimmed by 4 bases and V by 3 bases; bases with no gene match: 9. Germline lookup yields CDR1 MRHNA and CDR2 SNTAGT.

The chain combines TRBV27 with TRBJ1-4, with TRBD1 matching 7 bases. Germline assignment: CDR1 MNHEY and CDR2 SMNVEV (reference sequence). The trim removed 5 bases at V and 7 bases at J, leaving 4 bases unmatched. CDR3 length equals 13 residues. CDR3 sequence (DNA): TGTGCCAGCAGTACCAGACAGGGTGAAAAACTGTTTTTT. Residues: CASSTRQGEKLFF.